These 2 T cell receptor beta chains originate from one sample sequenced in a study of long-term antiretroviral therapy in people with HIV (dated by TCRdb to 2022 to 2024). Sequencing of the TRB variable region was done with the immunoSEQ hsTCRB v3.0 assay at survey level resolution. The source is immuneACCESS, and TCRdb retained only in-frame sequences with V and J called. Part of the clones is not carried over; for the studies checked, unresolved V genes explain less than half of this, and the remainder is unexplained. Present in this sample are roughly 20,000 clones, 87% of which were seen just once. The ten most abundant clones make up under 5% of the sample. Material: unsorted PBMCs, obtained 2.1 years after starting antiretroviral therapy. Every receptor here comes from a young man with HIV.

The rearrangement links TRBV7-7 to TRBJ2-5; 10 bases match TRBD2. Germline CDR1 SSHAT, CDR2 FNYEAQ (reference sequence). CDR3 length: 14 amino acids. CDR3 sequence reads: CASSRVAGGETQYF. For the CDR3, the DNA is TGTGCTAGCTCCCGGGTAGCGGGAGGCGAGACCCAGTACTTC.

The CDR3 coding sequence is TGTGCCAGCAGTGCGGCTGGGGGCACCTCCTACAATGAGCAGTTCTTC. Translation gives CASSAAGGTSYNEQFF. The chain is built from TRBV6-1 and TRBJ2-1; D perhaps matches TRBD1 (6 bases). This CDR3 comprises 16 residues. Per the germline V gene, CDR1 is MNHNS and CDR2 is SASEGT. The V gene lost 4 bases and the J gene lost 0 bases, with 13 bases spanning the gap.